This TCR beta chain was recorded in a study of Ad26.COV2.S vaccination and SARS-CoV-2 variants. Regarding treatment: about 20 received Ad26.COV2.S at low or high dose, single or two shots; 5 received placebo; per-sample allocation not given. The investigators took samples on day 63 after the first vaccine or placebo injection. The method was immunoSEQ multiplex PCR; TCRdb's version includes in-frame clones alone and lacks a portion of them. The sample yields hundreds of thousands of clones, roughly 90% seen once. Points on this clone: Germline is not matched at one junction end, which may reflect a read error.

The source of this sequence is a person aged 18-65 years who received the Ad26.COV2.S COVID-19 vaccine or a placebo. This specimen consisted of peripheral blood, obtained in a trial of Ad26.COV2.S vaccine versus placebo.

This CDR3 reads CASRLTGGIYEQYF. CDR3 bases: TGTGCCAGCCGTTTAACAGGGGGGATATACGAGCAGTACTTC. The chain has TRBV27 and TRBJ2-7; TRBD1 aligns across 8 bases. The CDR3 spans 14 residues. Germline-derived CDR1 and CDR2 are MNHEY and SMNVEV (reference sequence).